This T cell receptor (beta chain) originates from a study of CD8+CD57+ T cells in acquired aplastic anemia. For the study at large: Sorted CD4+ and CD8+ cells yielded 3 to 3.5 ug of DNA on average.

V was shortened by 5 bases and J by 11 bases, with 18 bases between the two germline ends. Germline CDR1 and CDR2: DFQATT and SNEGSKA (reference sequence). The CDR3 is 12 residues long. The TCR beta profiling, which covered VDJ combination and CDR3 sequence, was carried out using genomic DNA as the template. TCRdb re-called the reads through MiXCR, storing one row per CDR3 protein. The sample includes 150,000 to 180,000 distinct CDR3 sequences, about 50% of them seen just once. Before being chosen for sequencing, patients had shown CD8+CD57+ cell expansion by flow cytometry. Each patient had severe acquired aplastic anemia.

Sequenced: sorted CD4+, CD8+, or CD8+CD57+ T cells (not recorded which) from PBMCs. The V call is TRBV20-1, the J call TRBJ1-1; D gene unclear. This receptor was identified in a human donor with aplastic anemia. The CDR3: CSASPQVLKAFF. In nucleotides, the CDR3 is TGCAGTGCTTCGCCTCAAGTGCTTAAGGCTTTCTTT.